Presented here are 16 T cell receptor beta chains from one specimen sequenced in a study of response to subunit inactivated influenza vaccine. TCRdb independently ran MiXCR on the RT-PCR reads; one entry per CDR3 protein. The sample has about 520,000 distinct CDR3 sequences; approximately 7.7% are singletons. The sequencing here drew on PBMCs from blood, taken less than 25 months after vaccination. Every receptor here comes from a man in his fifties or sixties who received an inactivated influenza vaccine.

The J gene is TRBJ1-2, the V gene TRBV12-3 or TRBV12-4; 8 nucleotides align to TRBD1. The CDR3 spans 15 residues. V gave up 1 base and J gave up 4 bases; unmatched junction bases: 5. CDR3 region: CASSLEGTGFYGYTF. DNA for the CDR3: TGTGCCAGCAGTTTAGAAGGGACAGGCTTCTATGGCTACACCTTC.

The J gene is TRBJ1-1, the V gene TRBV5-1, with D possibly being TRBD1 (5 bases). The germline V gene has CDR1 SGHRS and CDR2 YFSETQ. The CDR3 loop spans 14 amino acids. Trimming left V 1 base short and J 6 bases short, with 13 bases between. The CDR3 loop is CASSLMTGGAEAFF. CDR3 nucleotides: TGCGCCAGCAGCTTGATGACGGGAGGGGCTGAAGCTTTCTTT.

CDR3 in amino acids: CASSLGGIAGSSEQYF. CDR3 DNA sequence: TGCGCCAGCAGCTTGGGGGGTATAGCGGGATCGAGCGAGCAGTACTTC. The V call is TRBV5-1, the J call TRBJ2-7; 8 bases are a match to TRBD2. Germline loops: CDR1 SGHRS, CDR2 YFSETQ. This CDR3 has 16 residues. With 0 bases clipped from V and 6 bases from J, the junction kept 11 bases outside the gene matches.

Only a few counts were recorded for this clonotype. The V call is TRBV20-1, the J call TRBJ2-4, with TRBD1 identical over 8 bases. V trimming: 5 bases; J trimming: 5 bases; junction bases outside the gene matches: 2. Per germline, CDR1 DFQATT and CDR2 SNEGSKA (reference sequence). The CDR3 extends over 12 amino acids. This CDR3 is CSAQGQENIQYF. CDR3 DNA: TGCAGTGCTCAGGGACAGGAAAACATTCAGTACTTC.

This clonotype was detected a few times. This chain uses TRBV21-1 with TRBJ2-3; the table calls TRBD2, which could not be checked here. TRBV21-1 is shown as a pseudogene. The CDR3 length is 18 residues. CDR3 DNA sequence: TGTGCCAGCAGCAAGTTCATCGGGAGCGGGGGGGCCACAGATACGCAGTATTTT. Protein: CASSKFIGSGGATDTQYF.

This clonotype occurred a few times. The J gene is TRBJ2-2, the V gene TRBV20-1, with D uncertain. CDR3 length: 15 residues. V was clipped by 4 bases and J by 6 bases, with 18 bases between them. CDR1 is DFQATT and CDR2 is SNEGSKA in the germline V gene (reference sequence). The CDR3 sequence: CSATPALGESGELFF. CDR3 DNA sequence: TGCAGTGCTACCCCCGCCCTAGGAGAGTCCGGGGAGCTGTTTTTT.

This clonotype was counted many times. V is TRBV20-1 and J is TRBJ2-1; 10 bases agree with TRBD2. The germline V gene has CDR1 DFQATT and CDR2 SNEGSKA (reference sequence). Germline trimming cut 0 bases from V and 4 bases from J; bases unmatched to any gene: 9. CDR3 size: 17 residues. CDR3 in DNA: TGCAGTGCTAGAGATCCCGCTAGCGGGAGCCCTTACAATGAGCAGTTCTTC. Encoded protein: CSARDPASGSPYNEQFF.

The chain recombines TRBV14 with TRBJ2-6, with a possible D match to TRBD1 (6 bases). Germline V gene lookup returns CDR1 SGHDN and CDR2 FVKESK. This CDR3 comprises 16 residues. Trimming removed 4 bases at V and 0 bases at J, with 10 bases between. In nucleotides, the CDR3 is TGTGCCAGCAGCCGGGACACAAGCTCTGGGGCCAACGTCCTGACTTTC. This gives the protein CASSRDTSSGANVLTF.

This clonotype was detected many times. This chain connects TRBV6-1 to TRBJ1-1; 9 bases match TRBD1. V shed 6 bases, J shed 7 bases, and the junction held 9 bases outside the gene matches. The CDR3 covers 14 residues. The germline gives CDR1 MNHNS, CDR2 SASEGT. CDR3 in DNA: TGTGCCAGCAGGGTCCCGGGACAGGGCAGTGAAGCTTTCTTT. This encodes CASRVPGQGSEAFF.

The CDR3: CSASLGRGTQYF. In nucleotides, the CDR3 is TGCAGTGCTAGCTTGGGGAGGGGGACCCAGTACTTC. This rearrangement joins TRBV20-1 to TRBJ2-5, with 7 bases that match TRBD2. With 3 bases clipped from V and 7 bases from J, the junction kept 5 bases outside the gene matches. The CDR3 loop spans 12 amino acids. CDR1 and CDR2 from the germline V gene are DFQATT and SNEGSKA (reference sequence).

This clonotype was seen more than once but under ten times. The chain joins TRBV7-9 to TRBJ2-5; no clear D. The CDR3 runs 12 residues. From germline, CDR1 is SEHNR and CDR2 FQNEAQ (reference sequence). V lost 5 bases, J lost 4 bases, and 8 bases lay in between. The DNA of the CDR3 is TGTGCCAGCAGCGCCCAAGGAGAGACCCAGTACTTC. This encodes CASSAQGETQYF.

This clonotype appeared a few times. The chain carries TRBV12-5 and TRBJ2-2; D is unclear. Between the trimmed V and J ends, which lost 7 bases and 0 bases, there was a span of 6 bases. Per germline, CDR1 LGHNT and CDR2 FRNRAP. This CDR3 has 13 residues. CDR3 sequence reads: CASVNSNTGELFF. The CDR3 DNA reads TGTGCTAGTGTGAATTCGAACACCGGGGAGCTGTTTTTT.

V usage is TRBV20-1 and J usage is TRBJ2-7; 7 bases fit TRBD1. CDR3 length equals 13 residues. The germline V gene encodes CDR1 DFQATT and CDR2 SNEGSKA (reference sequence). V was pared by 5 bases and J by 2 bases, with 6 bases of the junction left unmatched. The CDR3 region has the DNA TGCAGTGCTGGGGACAGTCAAGCCTACGAGCAGTACTTC. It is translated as CSAGDSQAYEQYF.

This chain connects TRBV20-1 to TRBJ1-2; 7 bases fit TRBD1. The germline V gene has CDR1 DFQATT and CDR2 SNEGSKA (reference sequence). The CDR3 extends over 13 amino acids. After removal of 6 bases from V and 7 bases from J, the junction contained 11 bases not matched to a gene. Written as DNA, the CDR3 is TGCAGTGCCAAGGAAAGGGGGCACTTTGGCTACACCTTC. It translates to CSAKERGHFGYTF.

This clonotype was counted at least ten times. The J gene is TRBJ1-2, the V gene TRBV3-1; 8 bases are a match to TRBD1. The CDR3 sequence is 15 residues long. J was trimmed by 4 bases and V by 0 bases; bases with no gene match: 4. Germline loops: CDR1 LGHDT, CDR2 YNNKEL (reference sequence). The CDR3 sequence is CASSQDPRGPYGYTF. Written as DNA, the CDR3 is TGTGCCAGCAGCCAAGATCCCAGGGGGCCCTATGGCTACACCTTC.

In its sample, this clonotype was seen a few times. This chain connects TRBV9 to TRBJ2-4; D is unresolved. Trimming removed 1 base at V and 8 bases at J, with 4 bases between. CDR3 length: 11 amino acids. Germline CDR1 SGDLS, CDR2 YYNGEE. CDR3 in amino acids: CASSVRDIQYF. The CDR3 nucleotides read TGTGCCAGCAGCGTACGGGACATTCAGTACTTC.